The clone carrying this TCR beta chain has just a few counts. Unmatched junction bases numbered 1, after V lost 5 bases and J lost 5 bases. The CDR3 contains 13 residues. This table comes from immunoSEQ multiplex PCR, and its TCRdb copy is limited to in-frame clones, with some not included. This sample has some 90,000 clones; 82% occur once, and the top ten carry approximately 11%. These data belong to a study of blood T cell repertoires in COVID-19. Material for sequencing was peripheral blood. This TCR was recovered from a man between 70 and 80 years old with active or convalescent COVID-19. The chain joins TRBV12-3 or TRBV12-4 to TRBJ1-5; 9 nucleotides line up with TRBD1. CDR3 residues: CASSRQGDQPQHF. CDR3 nucleotides: TGTGCCAGCAGTCGACAGGGGGATCAGCCCCAGCATTTT.